One sample yielded the 18 T cell receptor beta chains listed below, sequenced in a study of blood T cell repertoires in COVID-19 (TCRdb year 2020). Preparation of the library involved the immunoSEQ multiplex PCR assay. TCRdb's version of the immuneACCESS table is confined to in-frame rearrangements and falls short of the full clone set. An unresolved V gene accounts for under half of the shortfall where checked; the remainder is of unknown origin. The sample has under 130,000 clones on record, approximately 88% of them singletons. Around 12% of the sample belongs to the ten largest clones. The specimen was peripheral blood. Source of these receptors: a human donor in a cohort sampled during active COVID-19.

The chain is built from TRBV5-1 and TRBJ1-5; D remains ambiguous. CDR1 is SGHRS, CDR2 YFSETQ, per germline. Trimming left V 2 bases short and J 3 bases short, with 9 bases between. The CDR3 spans 14 residues. The CDR3 coding sequence is TGCGCCAGCAGCTTCGTCCAGGCCAATCAGCCCCAGCATTTT. Translating it yields CASSFVQANQPQHF.

The chain uses TRBV7-9 and TRBJ2-4; 7 bases match TRBD1. The CDR3 has 15 residues. The trim removed 0 bases at V and 4 bases at J, leaving 3 bases unmatched. The V gene's germline CDR1 is SEHNR and CDR2 FQNEAQ (reference sequence). CDR3 in amino acids: CASSLAGTAKNIQYF. CDR3 in DNA: TGTGCCAGCAGCTTAGCCGGGACAGCTAAAAACATTCAGTACTTC. The variable domain in full, completed from reference TRBV7-9 and TRBJ2-4, reads DTGVSQNPRHKITKRGQNVTFRCDPISEHNRLYWYRQTLGQGPEFLTYFQNEAQLEKSRLLSDRFSAERPKGSFSTLEIQRTEQGDSAMYLCASSLAGTAKNIQYFGAGTRLSVL.

This clone was observed a single time. The chain couples TRBV18 to TRBJ1-1; a weak D match, TRBD1 (5 bases). V lost 3 bases to trimming and J lost 7 bases, with 18 bases between them. There are 15 residues in the CDR3. Germline lookup yields CDR1 KGHSH and CDR2 LQKENI. The CDR3 reads CASSPLVGLGLEAFF. In DNA, the CDR3 is TGTGCCAGCTCACCCTTGGTAGGGCTGGGACTTGAAGCTTTCTTT.

The chain employs TRBV27 and TRBJ2-2, with TRBD1 identical over 9 bases. V lost 6 bases to trimming and J lost 6 bases; unmatched junction nucleotides: 8. The CDR3 loop spans 15 amino acids. From germline, CDR1 is MNHEY and CDR2 SMNVEV (reference sequence). The CDR3: CASSTGGRWAGELFF. The CDR3 coding sequence is TGTGCCAGCAGCACAGGGGGCAGATGGGCCGGGGAGCTGTTTTTT.

V gene TRBV13 combines with J gene TRBJ1-1, with 8 bases aligning to TRBD1. J lost 4 bases, V lost 5 bases, and 12 bases had no gene match. The CDR3 sequence is 16 residues long. Germline lookup yields CDR1 PRHDT and CDR2 FYEKMQ (reference sequence). The CDR3 DNA reads TGTGCCAGCAGCATCCGGACAGGGTGGTACGGCACTGAAGCTTTCTTT. This gives the protein CASSIRTGWYGTEAFF.

The chain links TRBV15 to TRBJ1-5; D perhaps matches TRBD1 (6 bases). The CDR3 runs 16 residues. Trimming pared 1 base from V and 0 bases from J, leaving 10 bases between. Germline V gene data show CDR1 as LNHNV and CDR2 as YYDKDF (reference sequence). In DNA, the CDR3 is TGTGCCACCAGCAGAGGGACAGCCGATAGCAATCAGCCCCAGCATTTT. Protein sequence: CATSRGTADSNQPQHF.

Written as DNA, the CDR3 is TGCGCCAGCAGCTTGAACGTGGGCAGGGCGAACACTGAAGCTTTCTTT. Translating gives CASSLNVGRANTEAFF. V usage is TRBV5-1 and J usage is TRBJ1-1; maybe TRBD1 (5 bases). The CDR3 has 16 residues. Germline assignment: CDR1 SGHRS and CDR2 YFSETQ. V gave up 1 base and J gave up 1 base, with 14 bases separating them.

V is TRBV6-5 and J is TRBJ2-1, with 8 nucleotides matching TRBD2. With V trimmed by 10 bases and J by 7 bases, 12 bases remained unmatched. The length of the CDR3 is 14 residues. Germline values: CDR1 MNHEY, CDR2 SVGAGI. CDR3 sequence (DNA): TGTGCCAAACCGGGACCGGGACTAGGAAATGAGCAGTTCTTC. Translated: CAKPGPGLGNEQFF.

V is TRBV29-1 and J is TRBJ2-7; TRBD2 agrees at 14 bases. J gave up 0 bases and V 1 base, and 2 bases lay outside the gene matches. The CDR3 extends over 16 amino acids. Germline V gives CDR1 SQVTM, CDR2 ANQGSEA. The CDR3 reads CSVEGTSGGSSYEQYF. The CDR3 DNA follows: TGCAGCGTTGAAGGGACTAGCGGGGGGAGCTCCTACGAGCAGTACTTC.

V usage is TRBV18 and J usage is TRBJ1-4, with no clear D. Germline V CDR1 and CDR2: KGHSH, LQKENI. CDR3 length: 15 amino acids. V dropped 1 base and J dropped 1 base, with 7 bases sitting between them. CDR3 DNA: TGTGCCAGCTCACCACGAGCGGGAACTAATGAAAAACTGTTTTTT. This gives the protein CASSPRAGTNEKLFF.

A note on this clone: Germline and junction disagree at one end, which may indicate a read error. The V call is TRBV3-1 (or the pseudogene TRBV3-2), the J call TRBJ1-2; D is unresolved. Germline-derived CDR1 and CDR2 are LGHDT and YNNKEL (reference sequence). The CDR3 is 11 residues long. The CDR3 DNA reads TGTGCCAGCAGCCCCGATACTGGGAGGGCCTTC. It yields the protein CASSPDTGRAF.

The V call is TRBV5-8, the J call TRBJ1-5, with D possibly being TRBD1 (5 bases). Germline V CDR1 and CDR2: SGHTS, YDEGEE. This CDR3 has 13 residues. V lost 4 bases to trimming and J lost 2 bases, with 7 bases between them. CDR3 sequence: CASSGGGNQPQHF. The CDR3 DNA reads as TGTGCCAGCAGCGGGGGGGGCAATCAGCCCCAGCATTTT.

This chain connects TRBV3-1 (or the pseudogene TRBV3-2) to TRBJ2-7, with 8 bases lining up with TRBD2. The V gene's germline CDR1 is LGHDT and CDR2 YNNKEL (reference sequence). There are 15 residues in the CDR3. After removal of 2 bases from V and 5 bases from J, the junction contained 8 bases not matched to a gene. The CDR3 region is CASSQQRGPHNEQYF. DNA for the CDR3: TGTGCCAGCAGCCAACAGCGGGGGCCGCACAACGAGCAGTACTTC.

The chain links TRBV7-8 to TRBJ1-2, with 8 bases matching TRBD1. With V trimmed by 5 bases and J by 2 bases, 4 bases remained unmatched. This CDR3 is 14 amino acids long. Looked up from germline, CDR1 is SGHVS and CDR2 is FQNEAQ. The CDR3 region has the DNA TGTGCCAGCAGCACCGACAGGGGCAACTATGGCTACACCTTC. Translating it yields CASSTDRGNYGYTF.

J is TRBJ2-2 and V is TRBV5-6, with a possible D match to TRBD2 (6 bases). Germline CDR1 reads SGHDT; CDR2 reads YYEEEE. This CDR3 has 13 amino acids. V lost 3 bases, J lost 7 bases, and 10 bases lay in between. CDR3 sequence reads: CASSWDFSGELFF. CDR3 bases: TGTGCCAGCAGCTGGGACTTTAGCGGGGAGCTGTTTTTT.

Remarks on this clone: This specimen includes other DNA sequences encoding the same CDR3. The chain has TRBV5-4 and TRBJ2-2; possibly TRBD2 for D (6 bases). Germline values: CDR1 SGHNT, CDR2 YYREEE (reference sequence). The CDR3 length is 15 residues. The V end lost 0 bases, the J end lost 4 bases, and 10 bases lay between the germline ends. The CDR3 reads CASSLAGGGTGELFF. The DNA for the CDR3 is TGTGCCAGCAGCTTGGCCGGGGGAGGCACCGGGGAGCTGTTTTTT.

The rearrangement uses TRBV27 and TRBJ2-2; the D gene is possibly TRBD2 (5 bases). This CDR3 has 15 residues. CDR1 is MNHEY and CDR2 is SMNVEV in the germline V gene (reference sequence). The germline V and J ends were trimmed by 3 bases and 4 bases, with 12 bases remaining between them. For the CDR3, the DNA is TGTGCCAGCAGTTTTGAGAGAGGGATCACCGGGGAGCTGTTTTTT. Its protein product is CASSFERGITGELFF.

This chain links TRBV3-1 (or the pseudogene TRBV3-2) with TRBJ1-6, with D possibly being TRBD1 (5 bases). The CDR3 is made up of 15 amino acids. CDR1 LGHDT and CDR2 YNNKEL come from the germline V gene (reference sequence). V was shortened by 3 bases and J by 7 bases, with 13 bases between the two germline ends. CDR3 sequence reads: CASSQNLQANSPLHF. Here the CDR3 DNA reads TGTGCCAGCAGCCAGAACCTACAGGCCAATTCACCCCTCCACTTT.